Reported below is one TCR beta chain. What this receptor recognizes is not known. No clone much larger than this one lies a single base away; base qualities are absent. Collaborating institutions collected whole blood in K2EDTA tubes following their own protocols. For TCRbeta analysis, collaborators shipped samples as frozen whole blood, isolated PBMCs, or DNA extracted from either of those sample types. The sample comes from a study of blood T cell repertoires in COVID-19 (dated by TCRdb to the early 2020s). A note on the overall study: The collaborator samples originated in the United States, Italy and Spain and spanned the acute and convalescent phases of COVID-19. The material from the prospective study consisted of cDNA or gDNA derived from T cells, B-cell-depleted T cells, or PBMCs. Subjects who had been exposed to COVID-19, were actively infected with it, or had recovered from it provided the deeply sampled blood TCRbeta repertoires that made up the dataset. The repertoires were released in a freely available public database meant as a resource for research on the immune response to SARS-CoV-2. Samples were obtained from the ongoing ImmuneRACE study (first 160 participants) and from 1,200 or so subjects provided by 6 global collaborators. Sample metadata almost always included a de-identified subject ID, COVID-19 status, age in years and sex. Where available, HLA class I and class II types were taken from metadata supplied by the sample provider and were not determined by assay-based typing.

The immunoSEQ Assay, a bias-controlled multiplex PCR, was used to amplify TCRbeta CDR3 regions from genomic DNA. Per the source publication's procedure: The number of nucleated cells in each sample was estimated by amplification of reference gene primers within the assay. To quantify the absolute abundance of each unique TCRbeta CDR3 rearrangement, sequence reads were collapsed and filtered. Productive Simpson clonality was computed per sample as the square root of Simpson's diversity index over productive rearrangements. The source is immuneACCESS, and TCRdb retained only in-frame sequences with V and J called. Part of the clones is not carried over; for the studies checked, unresolved V genes explain less than half of this, and the remainder is unexplained. V, J and clone size reflect that table, while D and trimming were determined from the DNA. This sample lists about 140,000 clones; roughly 84% were detected once. Of the sample, approximately 8.2% falls within the top ten clones.

The paper as a whole reports these results and caveats: The quantity of clinical and demographic metadata differed by source and by participant and was supplied without curation.

CDR1 and CDR2 are read off the germline V gene as MNHEY and SVGAGI. The CDR3 spans 15 residues, from the cysteine through the phenylalanine. Only the CDR3 region is kept as DNA, spanning 45 bases read in frame from base 1. The junction carries 11 bases between V and J, which are trimmed by 5 bases and 3 bases respectively. The sequence was collected from a woman aged 60 to 75 with acute or convalescent COVID-19. Rearrangement joined TRBV6-5 to TRBJ1-6; the D gene assignment is ambiguous. Sequencing input: peripheral blood. The CDR3 region reads CASSRGRNYNSPLHF. The sequence in DNA is TGTGCCAGCAGTCGCGGGAGAAACTATAATTCACCCCTCCACTTT.